This TCR beta chain was identified during a study of T cell repertoires in cytomegalovirus infection. Overall study context: Signatures in public TCR beta sequences pointed to both CMV infection and matching HLA type.

MiXCR was run by TCRdb on the reads, yielding one entry per CDR3 protein. The repertoire consists of about 700,000 distinct CDR3 sequences, with around 32% occurring once and the leading ten covering approximately 18%. This CDR3 spans 18 amino acids. Trimming stripped 5 bases from V and 5 bases from J, with 25 bases between. The germline CDR1 and CDR2 sequences are SGHVS and FQNEAQ. The sample holds a few counts of this clonotype. Its target is not known. The sequence was collected from a human donor in good health (CMV status not recorded). Some clones in this sample may be carry-over from other donors' samples. Specimen: cultured PBMCs, collected from culture after CMV antigen stimulation. This chain connects TRBV7-8 to TRBJ1-5, with D unclear. The CDR3, as DNA: TGTGCCAGCAGCCCGGGAGAGCTAAGCTTACCCCCTTATCAGCCCCAGCATTTT. Amino acid sequence: CASSPGELSLPPYQPQHF.